This TCR beta chain was identified during a study of neoadjuvant anti-PD-1 for oral cavity cancer. The study, taken as a whole, reports: TCR analyses covered only a few patients per response group.

Described time point: after neoadjuvant nivolumab, at surgical resection. Only in-frame clones appear in the TCRdb table, and some are missing; sequencing was by immunoSEQ multiplex PCR. This sample carries tens of thousands of clones, approximately 87% of them seen once, and the ten largest clones take around 3%. Points on this clone: The antigen is undetermined.

The CDR3 covers 15 residues. The V gene's germline CDR1 is LGHNA and CDR2 YNFKEQ. The V gene end was trimmed by 2 bases and the J gene end by 6 bases; junction bases not matched to a gene: 3. The chain is built from TRBV4-2 and TRBJ1-6; 8 bases fit TRBD1. Sequenced material: PBMCs, taken after nivolumab (anti-PD-1) treatment. The source is a person aged 35-79 years with oral cavity squamous cell carcinoma. CDR3 in amino acids: CASSQQTGANSPLHF. The CDR3 DNA is TGTGCCAGCAGCCAACAGACAGGGGCTAATTCACCCCTCCACTTT.